One and the same sample provided the 9 T cell receptor beta chains below, sequenced in a study of shared clonotypes between healthy human individuals. Some clones are missing from TCRdb's copy, which holds only in-frame ones; the method was immunoSEQ multiplex PCR. The sample holds 2,500,000 or so clones; around 92% are singletons and the top ten take 0.37%. Specimen: naive CD4+ T cells from PBMCs. This sample's subset: CD45RA+ positively selected. These receptors all come from a man aged 18 to 29 in good health. Some clones in this sample may be carry-over from other donors' samples.

J is TRBJ1-2 and V is TRBV27; 7 nucleotides agree with TRBD1. The CDR3 spans 15 residues. V was clipped by 6 bases and J by 8 bases; unmatched bases: 15. Germline lookup yields CDR1 MNHEY and CDR2 SMNVEV (reference sequence). CDR3 in DNA: TGTGCCAGCAGGATCACAGGGGCCGTCGGGGGAGGCTACACCTTC. Amino acids: CASRITGAVGGGYTF.

The chain's CDR3 is CASSPSRGPNQPQHF. CDR3 nucleotides: TGTGCCAGCAGCCCCAGCAGGGGCCCCAATCAGCCCCAGCATTTT. The chain links TRBV6-5 to TRBJ1-5, with D possibly TRBD1 on 6 matching bases. The CDR3 loop spans 15 amino acids. V lost 6 bases and J lost 3, with 15 bases in between. Germline values: CDR1 MNHEY, CDR2 SVGAGI.

V and J are TRBV7-3 and TRBJ2-3; TRBD2 aligns across 9 bases. V trimming: 3 bases; J trimming: 8 bases; junction bases outside the gene matches: 3. The V gene's germline CDR1 is SGHTA and CDR2 FQGTGA. The CDR3 has 13 amino acids. The CDR3 region is CASSFWREGTQYF. In DNA form, the CDR3 reads TGTGCCAGCAGCTTTTGGCGGGAGGGTACGCAGTATTTT. Based on the CDR3 plus reference TRBV7-3 and TRBJ2-3, the full variable domain is GAGVSQTPSNKVTEKGKYVELRCDPISGHTALYWYRQSLGQGPEFLIYFQGTGAADDSGLPNDRFFAVRPEGSVSTLKIQRTERGDSAVYLCASSFWREGTQYFGPGTRLTVL.

This clone was picked up one time. The CDR3 DNA sequence: TGTGCCAGCAGCTTAACTAGCGGGAGGGGGGGGACCCAGTACTTC. It is translated as CASSLTSGRGGTQYF. V gene TRBV11-2 combines with J gene TRBJ2-5; TRBD2 aligns across 13 bases. Germline assignment: CDR1 SGHAT and CDR2 FQNNGV. The J segment lost 7 bases and the V segment lost 2 bases, leaving 4 bases of the junction unmatched. CDR3 length: 15 residues. The full variable domain, rest sourced from reference TRBV11-2 and TRBJ2-5, is EAGVAQSPRYKIIEKRQSVAFWCNPISGHATLYWYQQILGQGPKLLIQFQNNGVVDDSQLPKDRFSAERLKGVDSTLKIQPAKLEDSAVYLCASSLTSGRGGTQYFGPGTRLLVL.

Worth noting for this clone: Additional DNA sequences in this sample encode the identical CDR3. The chain recombines TRBV4-2 with TRBJ2-2; no firm D call. This CDR3 is built from 14 residues. In germline, CDR1 is LGHNA, CDR2 YNFKEQ. Deletions cut 0 bases from V and 4 bases from J, with 6 bases between. The CDR3 region has the DNA TGTGCCAGCAGCCAAGATAGATCCACCGGGGAGCTGTTTTTT. This sequence encodes CASSQDRSTGELFF.

V and J are TRBV7-9 and TRBJ2-2, with D perhaps TRBD1 or TRBD2 (5 bases each). The length of the CDR3 is 15 residues. Trimming removed 1 base at V and 1 base at J, with 7 bases between. The germline V gene encodes CDR1 SEHNR and CDR2 FQNEAQ (reference sequence). The CDR3 region is CASSLDGGNTGELFF. The CDR3 region has the DNA TGTGCCAGCAGCTTAGATGGGGGGAACACCGGGGAGCTGTTTTTT.

This chain connects TRBV7-2 to TRBJ1-2; 9 bases are a match to TRBD1. With 5 bases clipped from V and 6 bases from J, the junction kept 10 bases outside the gene matches. Germline V gives CDR1 SGHTA, CDR2 FQGNSA. The CDR3 spans 15 residues. The CDR3 loop reads CASSTEGDRADGYTF. Written as DNA, the CDR3 is TGTGCCAGCAGCACAGAGGGGGACAGGGCCGATGGCTACACCTTC.

In the case of this clone: The sample has other DNA sequences that encode this CDR3 too. This sequence joins TRBV7-2 and TRBJ2-1; no clear D. Trimming removed 1 base at V and 6 bases at J, with 7 bases between. The V gene's germline CDR1 is SGHTA and CDR2 FQGNSA. CDR3 length equals 13 residues. CDR3 in amino acids: CASSLGPPNEQFF. The CDR3 bases are TGTGCCAGCAGCTTAGGCCCCCCCAATGAGCAGTTCTTC. Using reference TRBV7-2 and TRBJ2-1 for the parts outside the CDR3, the full variable domain is GAGVSQSPSNKVTEKGKDVELRCDPISGHTALYWYRQSLGQGLEFLIYFQGNSAPDKSGLPSDRFSAERTGGSVSTLTIQRTQQEDSAVYLCASSLGPPNEQFFGPGTRLTVL.

The chain joins TRBV6-1 to TRBJ1-2, with D uncertain. The germline CDR1 and CDR2 sequences are MNHNS and SASEGT. With 11 bases removed from V and 8 bases from J, the gap between germline ends came to 12 bases. This CDR3 region has 10 residues. The CDR3 nucleotides read TGTGCCGGACGGGCCGACGGCTACACCTTC. Encoded protein: CAGRADGYTF.